What follows are 3 T cell receptor beta chains derived from one specimen sequenced in a study of T cell repertoires in cytomegalovirus infection. TCRdb analysed the reads with MiXCR anew, one entry per CDR3 protein. The sample lists 360,000 or so distinct CDR3 sequences; around a third were seen once. No antigen is known for these receptors. The source material was cultured PBMCs, sampled from culture after CMV antigen stimulation. These receptor sequences come from a human donor in good health (CMV status not recorded). Some clones in this sample may be carry-over from other donors' samples.

This clonotype was counted a single time. This chain links TRBV12-3 or TRBV12-4 with TRBJ1-5; 10 nucleotides match TRBD1. The length of the CDR3 is 15 residues. The junction had 9 bases not matched to a gene; V was cut back by 6 bases and J by 7 bases. As DNA, the CDR3 is TGTGCCAGCAGCCTGACAGGGGGCGCGTGGCAGCCCCAGCATTTT. As protein: CASSLTGGAWQPQHF.

The rearrangement uses TRBV6-2 or TRBV6-3 and TRBJ2-3, with 10 positions matching TRBD2. V was clipped by 2 bases and J by 1 base; unmatched bases: 0. The CDR3 loop spans 15 amino acids. Germline-derived CDR1 and CDR2 are MNHEY and SVGEGT. The DNA of the CDR3 is TGTGCCAGCAGTTACGGGACTAGCGGCACAGATACGCAGTATTTT. Translating it yields CASSYGTSGTDTQYF.

The chain recombines TRBV7-2 with TRBJ1-1; D is unresolved. Germline CDR1 reads SGHTA; CDR2 reads FQGNSA. Trimming left V 2 bases short and J 10 bases short, with 11 bases between. The CDR3 extends over 12 amino acids. The CDR3 is CASSLRGPGAFF. CDR3 coding DNA: TGTGCCAGCAGCTTACGCGGACCGGGAGCTTTCTTT.